Listed below are T cell receptor beta chains from one sample, sequenced in a study of blood T cell repertoires in COVID-19. Profiled with immunoSEQ multiplex PCR; TCRdb holds only in-frame clones, not every one. The profile shows some 100,000 clones, 88% of them singletons. Sequenced material: peripheral blood. The receptors were sampled from a woman aged 80 or over with active COVID-19. Each CDR3 is given with its conserved first and last residue. The D gene is left open where the match is weak. A row's size may be missing; if present it is once, few, many or a size class.

>-|TRBV12-3/TRBV12-4|TRBJ2-7|-
CASSPPGIGEQYF
TGTGCCAGCAGTCCCCCCGGGATAGGGGAGCAGTACTTC
>TRBD2|TRBV5-4|TRBJ2-5|-
CASSFKTSGKETQYF
TGTGCCAGCAGCTTTAAGACTAGCGGCAAAGAGACCCAGTACTTC
>-|TRBV6-6|TRBJ2-1|once
CASRRDSAQFF
TGTGCCAGCAGGCGTGACTCGGCGCAGTTCTTC
>-|TRBV3-1/TRBV3-2|TRBJ1-4|-
CASSHDSEKLFF
TGTGCCAGCAGCCACGACAGCGAAAAACTGTTTTTT
>-|TRBV19|TRBJ2-2|-
CASSIRLDFSNTGELFF
TGTGCCAGTAGTATTCGTCTGGACTTTTCGAACACCGGGGAGCTGTTTTTT
>-|TRBV7-9|TRBJ2-1|-
CASSPRGQASNEQFF
TGTGCCAGCAGCCCCCGAGGGCAGGCCTCCAATGAGCAGTTCTTC
>-|TRBV6-5|TRBJ2-2|-
CASSWLAANTGELFF
TGTGCCAGCAGCTGGCTGGCGGCGAACACCGGGGAGCTGTTTTTT
>-|TRBV9|TRBJ2-2|-
CASTKVAEPTGELFF
TGTGCCAGCACCAAAGTAGCGGAGCCGACCGGGGAGCTGTTTTTT
>-|TRBV6-1|TRBJ2-5|-
CASSDGNRVQETQYF
TGTGCCAGCAGTGATGGGAACAGGGTCCAAGAGACCCAGTACTTC
>TRBD1|TRBV12-3/TRBV12-4|TRBJ1-2|-
CASSRGQGLGYTF
TGTGCCAGCAGTCGGGGACAGGGATTAGGCTACACCTTC
>TRBD1|TRBV28|TRBJ1-6|-
CASSPPGQGNSPLHF
TGTGCCAGCAGCCCCCCGGGACAGGGTAATTCACCCCTCCACTTT
>TRBD2|TRBV7-3|TRBJ2-1|-
CASSFEAGLYNEQFF
TGTGCCAGCAGCTTTGAAGCGGGACTATACAATGAGCAGTTCTTC
>TRBD1|TRBV2|TRBJ2-3|once
CASSTGTGRSDTQYF
TGTGCCAGCAGCACCGGGACAGGGAGGTCAGATACGCAGTATTTT
>TRBD2|TRBV9|TRBJ2-1|once
CASSVVGGGPREQFF
TGTGCCAGCAGCGTAGTTGGGGGAGGGCCGCGTGAGCAGTTCTTC
>TRBD1|TRBV28|TRBJ2-7|-
CASSFLRGQGRYEQYF
TGTGCCAGCAGTTTTCTTCGGGGACAGGGGAGGTACGAGCAGTACTTC
>TRBD1|TRBV5-1|TRBJ2-7|-
CASSPDRANPLYEQYF
TGCGCCAGCAGCCCGGACAGGGCGAACCCCCTCTACGAGCAGTACTTC
>-|TRBV2|TRBJ1-5|-
CASSETSFNQPQHF
TGTGCCAGCAGTGAAACTTCCTTCAATCAGCCCCAGCATTTT
>-|TRBV5-1|TRBJ2-1|-
CASSLSLNNEQFF
TGCGCCAGCAGCTTATCACTGAACAATGAGCAGTTCTTC
>-|TRBV18|TRBJ2-2|-
CASSRLSAGELFF
TGTGCCAGCTCACGTCTATCCGCCGGGGAGCTGTTTTTT
>TRBD2|TRBV10-3|TRBJ2-3|-
CAISESIPSGNRHTQYF
TGTGCCATCAGTGAGTCGATTCCTAGCGGGAATAGGCATACGCAGTATTTT
>-|TRBV19|TRBJ1-2|-
CASSITGTKANYGYTF
TGTGCCAGTAGTATCACCGGGACAAAAGCTAACTATGGCTACACCTTC
>-|TRBV27|TRBJ1-4|-
CASSLSGRDLIVANEKLFF
TGTGCCAGCAGTTTATCGGGCAGGGATTTGATTGTGGCTAATGAAAAACTGTTTTTT
>-|TRBV5-4|TRBJ1-2|-
CASSLEADSNYGYTF
TGTGCCAGCAGCTTGGAGGCCGACAGTAACTATGGCTACACCTTC
>TRBD1|TRBV12-5|TRBJ1-2|once
CASGASGGVYGYTF
TGTGCTAGTGGTGCCTCAGGGGGCGTCTATGGCTACACCTTC
>-|TRBV5-4|TRBJ1-2|few
CASSSQEGYGYTF
TGTGCCAGCAGCTCCCAGGAGGGATATGGCTACACCTTC
>-|TRBV5-1|TRBJ1-5|once
CASSLAGHPNQPQHF
TGCGCCAGCAGCTTGGCAGGACACCCCAATCAGCCCCAGCATTTT
>-|TRBV9|TRBJ1-6|-
CASSPLRDYNSPLHF
TGTGCCAGCAGCCCTCTGAGAGACTATAATTCACCCCTCCACTTT
>-|TRBV20-1|TRBJ2-3|-
CSASYRGTDTQYF
TGCAGTGCTAGTTACAGGGGCACAGATACGCAGTATTTT
>-|TRBV11-3|TRBJ2-1|-
CASSLGGLYNEQFF
TGTGCCAGCAGCTTAGGGGGACTTTACAATGAGCAGTTCTTC
>TRBD1|TRBV5-1|TRBJ1-1|-
CASSLGYSGGTGTEAFF
TGCGCCAGCAGCTTGGGATATTCCGGAGGGACAGGAACTGAAGCTTTCTTT